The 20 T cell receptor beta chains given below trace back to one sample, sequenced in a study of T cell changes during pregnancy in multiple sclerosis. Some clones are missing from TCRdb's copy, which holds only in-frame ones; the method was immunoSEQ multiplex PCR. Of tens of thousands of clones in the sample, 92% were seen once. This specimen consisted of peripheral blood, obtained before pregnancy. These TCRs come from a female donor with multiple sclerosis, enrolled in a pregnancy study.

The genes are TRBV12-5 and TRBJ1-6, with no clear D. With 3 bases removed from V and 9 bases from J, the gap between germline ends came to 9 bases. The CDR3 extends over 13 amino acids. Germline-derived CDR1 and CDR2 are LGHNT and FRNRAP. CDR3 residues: CASGFPPFSPLHF. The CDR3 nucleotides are TGTGCTAGTGGTTTCCCCCCCTTTTCACCCCTCCACTTT.

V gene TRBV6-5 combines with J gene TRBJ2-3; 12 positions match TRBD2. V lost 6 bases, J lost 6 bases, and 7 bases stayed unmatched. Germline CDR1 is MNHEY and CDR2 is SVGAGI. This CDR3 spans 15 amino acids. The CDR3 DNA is TGTGCCAGCAGAAACCTCGGACTAGCGGGGGATACGCAGTATTTT. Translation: CASRNLGLAGDTQYF.

CDR3 nucleotides: TGTGCCAGCAGCTTGTCACAGGGAAACACCATATATTTT. This encodes CASSLSQGNTIYF. The chain carries TRBV11-2 and TRBJ1-3; no firm D call. V was shortened by 3 bases and J by 4 bases, with 7 bases between the two germline ends. CDR1 is SGHAT, CDR2 FQNNGV, per germline. This CDR3 has 13 amino acids.

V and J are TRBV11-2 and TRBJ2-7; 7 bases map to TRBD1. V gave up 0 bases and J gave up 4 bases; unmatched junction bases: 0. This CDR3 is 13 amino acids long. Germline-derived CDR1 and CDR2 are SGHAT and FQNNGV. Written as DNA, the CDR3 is TGTGCCAGCAGCTTAGACAGGGGGTACGAGCAGTACTTC. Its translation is CASSLDRGYEQYF.

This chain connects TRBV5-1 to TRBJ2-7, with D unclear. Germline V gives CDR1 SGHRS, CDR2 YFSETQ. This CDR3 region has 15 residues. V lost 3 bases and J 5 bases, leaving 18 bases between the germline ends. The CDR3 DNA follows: TGCGCCAGCAGCTCGGCACGGCGTCTCAGCGACGAGCAGTACTTC. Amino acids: CASSSARRLSDEQYF.

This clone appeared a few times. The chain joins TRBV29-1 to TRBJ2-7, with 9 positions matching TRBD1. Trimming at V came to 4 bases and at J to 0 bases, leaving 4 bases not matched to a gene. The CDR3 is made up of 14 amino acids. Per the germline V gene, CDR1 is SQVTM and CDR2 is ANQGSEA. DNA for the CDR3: TGCAGCGTTGGAGGGACAGGGTCCTCCTACGAGCAGTACTTC. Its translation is CSVGGTGSSYEQYF.

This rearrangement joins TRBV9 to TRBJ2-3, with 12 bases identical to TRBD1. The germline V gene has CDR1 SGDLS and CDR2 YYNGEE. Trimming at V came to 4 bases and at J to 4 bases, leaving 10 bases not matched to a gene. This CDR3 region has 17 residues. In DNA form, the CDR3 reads TGTGCCAGCAGCCCGCAACCGGGACAGGGGGCGGCAGATACGCAGTATTTT. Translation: CASSPQPGQGAADTQYF.

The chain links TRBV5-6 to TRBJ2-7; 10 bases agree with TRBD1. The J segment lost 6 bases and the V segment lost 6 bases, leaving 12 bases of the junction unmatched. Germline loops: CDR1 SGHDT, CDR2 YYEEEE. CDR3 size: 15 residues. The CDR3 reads CASTKGWTGGGEQYF. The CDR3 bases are TGTGCCAGCACCAAGGGATGGACAGGGGGGGGCGAGCAGTACTTC.

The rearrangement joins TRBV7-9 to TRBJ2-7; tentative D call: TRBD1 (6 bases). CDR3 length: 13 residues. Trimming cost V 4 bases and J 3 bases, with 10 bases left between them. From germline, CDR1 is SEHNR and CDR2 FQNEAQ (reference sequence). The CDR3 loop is CASSSGTYYEQYF. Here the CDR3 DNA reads TGTGCCAGCAGCTCCGGGACATACTACGAGCAGTACTTC.

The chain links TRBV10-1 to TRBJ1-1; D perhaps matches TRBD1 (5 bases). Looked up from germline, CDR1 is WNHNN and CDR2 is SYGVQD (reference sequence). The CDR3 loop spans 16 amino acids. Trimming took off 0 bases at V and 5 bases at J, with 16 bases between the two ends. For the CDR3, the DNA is TGCGCCAGCAGTGAGTCTTGGGGGGAAAAAAAAACTGAAGCTTTCTTT. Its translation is CASSESWGEKKTEAFF.

The CDR3 DNA is TGCGCCAGCAGCCCGAGTGTGGCAGATACGCAGTATTTT. It is translated as CASSPSVADTQYF. The chain combines TRBV5-1 with TRBJ2-3; no clear D gene. V was pared by 4 bases and J by 4 bases, with 10 bases between. CDR1 and CDR2 (germline): SGHRS, YFSETQ. CDR3 length: 13 residues.

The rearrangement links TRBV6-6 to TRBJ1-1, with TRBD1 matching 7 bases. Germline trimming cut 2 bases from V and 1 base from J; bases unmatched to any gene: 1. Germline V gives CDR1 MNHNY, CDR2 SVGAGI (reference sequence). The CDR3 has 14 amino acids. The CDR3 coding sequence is TGTGCCAGCAGTTACAACAGGGGGAACACTGAAGCTTTCTTT. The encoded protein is CASSYNRGNTEAFF.

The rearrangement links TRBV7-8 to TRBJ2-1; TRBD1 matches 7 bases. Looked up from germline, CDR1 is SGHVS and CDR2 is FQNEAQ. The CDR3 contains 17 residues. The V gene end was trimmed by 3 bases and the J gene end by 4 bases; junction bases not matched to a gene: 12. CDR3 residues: CASSFGPTGDMYNEQFF. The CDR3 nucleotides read TGTGCCAGCAGCTTTGGGCCCACAGGGGACATGTACAATGAGCAGTTCTTC. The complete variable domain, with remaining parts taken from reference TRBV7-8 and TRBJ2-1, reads GAGVSQSPRYKVAKRGQDVALRCDPISGHVSLFWYQQALGQGPEFLTYFQNEAQLDKSGLPSDRFFAERPEGSVSTLKIQRTQQEDSAVYLCASSFGPTGDMYNEQFFGPGTRLTVL.

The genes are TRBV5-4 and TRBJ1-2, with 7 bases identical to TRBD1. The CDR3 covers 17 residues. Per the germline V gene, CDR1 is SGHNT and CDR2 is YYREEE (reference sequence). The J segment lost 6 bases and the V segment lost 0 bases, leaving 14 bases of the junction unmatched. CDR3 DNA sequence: TGTGCCAGCAGCTTGGGGAACACAGGGGTGTTGGAGAATGGCTACACCTTC. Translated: CASSLGNTGVLENGYTF.

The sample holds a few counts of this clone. CDR3 in DNA: TGTGCCAGTAGTATAGATCACTGGGACAGGGGGCCGGAGCAGTACTTC. Protein product: CASSIDHWDRGPEQYF. The chain couples TRBV19 to TRBJ2-7, with TRBD1 matching over 12 bases. This CDR3 region has 16 residues. Unmatched junction bases numbered 7, after V lost 0 bases and J lost 7 bases. The germline V gene has CDR1 LNHDA and CDR2 SQIVND (reference sequence).

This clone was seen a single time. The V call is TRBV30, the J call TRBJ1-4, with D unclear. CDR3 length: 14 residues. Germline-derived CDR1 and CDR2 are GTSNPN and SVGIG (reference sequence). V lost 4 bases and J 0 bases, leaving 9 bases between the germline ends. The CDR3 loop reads CAWTGFATNEKLFF. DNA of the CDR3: TGTGCCTGGACAGGCTTTGCAACTAATGAAAAACTGTTTTTT.

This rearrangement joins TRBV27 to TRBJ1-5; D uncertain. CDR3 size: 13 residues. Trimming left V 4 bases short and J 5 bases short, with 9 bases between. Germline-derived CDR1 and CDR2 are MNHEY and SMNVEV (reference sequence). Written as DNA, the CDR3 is TGTGCCAGCAGTTATATGAGGGATCAGCCCCAGCATTTT. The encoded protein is CASSYMRDQPQHF.

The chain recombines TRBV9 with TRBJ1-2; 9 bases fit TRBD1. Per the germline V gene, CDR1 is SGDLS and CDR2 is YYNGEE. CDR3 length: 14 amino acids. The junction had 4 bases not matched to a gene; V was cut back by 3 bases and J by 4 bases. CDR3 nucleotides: TGTGCCAGCAGCGGGACAGGGGATTTCTATGGCTACACCTTC. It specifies CASSGTGDFYGYTF.

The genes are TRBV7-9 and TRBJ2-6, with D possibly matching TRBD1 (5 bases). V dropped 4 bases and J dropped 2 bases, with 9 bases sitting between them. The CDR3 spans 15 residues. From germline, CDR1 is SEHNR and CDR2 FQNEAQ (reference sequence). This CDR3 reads CASSSTETGANVLTF. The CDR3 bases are TGTGCCAGCAGCTCGACAGAGACTGGGGCCAACGTCCTGACTTTC.

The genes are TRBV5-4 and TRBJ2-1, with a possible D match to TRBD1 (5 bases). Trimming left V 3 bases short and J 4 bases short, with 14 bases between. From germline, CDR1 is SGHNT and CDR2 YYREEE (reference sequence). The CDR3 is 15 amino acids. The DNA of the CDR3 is TGTGCCAGCAGCTACCGGGCAGGGTTTTACAATGAGCAGTTCTTC. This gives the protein CASSYRAGFYNEQFF.